These 21 T cell receptor beta chains were all obtained from the same sample, sequenced in a study of blood T cell repertoires in COVID-19 (dated by TCRdb to the early 2020s). Receptors were amplified or captured by the immunoSEQ multiplex PCR assay. Held by TCRdb, this immuneACCESS table contains in-frame sequences only and omits some clones. Under half of the omission traces to an unresolved V gene where checked; the cause of the rest is unknown. Across this sample there are approximately 220,000 clones, with about 87% seen only once. The ten most abundant clones make up roughly 2.6% of the sample. What was sequenced was PBMCs or T cells enriched from blood (not recorded which). These receptors were obtained from a woman aged 25 to 39 who had recovered from COVID-19.

The chain employs TRBV4-1 and TRBJ1-6; D is undetermined. CDR1 and CDR2 (germline): MGHRA, YSYEKL. The CDR3 is 16 amino acids. V lost 0 bases, J lost 2 bases, and 8 bases lay in between. DNA for the CDR3: TGCGCCAGCAGCCAAGAGTGGTCAGCCTATAATTCACCCCTCCACTTT. This sequence encodes CASSQEWSAYNSPLHF.

The chain links TRBV7-3 to TRBJ2-5; D unclear. V was shortened by 3 bases and J by 3 bases, with 14 bases between the two germline ends. Germline CDR1 and CDR2: SGHTA and FQGTGA. The CDR3 is 15 amino acids. The CDR3 DNA reads TGTGCCAGCAGCTTTCAATTTGGCGCGGAAGAGACCCAGTACTTC. It codes for CASSFQFGAEETQYF.

This clone has more than one count but fewer than ten. The gene calls are TRBV7-6 and TRBJ1-5; 8 nucleotides align to TRBD1. The germline CDR1 and CDR2 sequences are SGHVS and FNYEAQ. This CDR3 has 13 residues. Trimming at V came to 4 bases and at J to 5 bases, leaving 1 base not matched to a gene. The chain's CDR3 is CASSSGGYQPQHF. The CDR3, as DNA: TGTGCCAGCAGCTCAGGGGGCTATCAGCCCCAGCATTTT.

About this clone: The limits of the CDR3 on the DNA are not certain, so only TCRdb's listed CDR3 is given. The CDR3 sequence is CASFGQGTNSPLHF. The chain joins TRBV21-1 to TRBJ1-6; the table's D call, TRBD1, was not checked against the DNA. TRBV21-1 is designated a pseudogene. The CDR3 region is 14 residues in length, termini included.

The gene calls are TRBV7-2 and TRBJ1-2, with 7 bases identical to TRBD1. Germline CDR1 reads SGHTA; CDR2 reads FQGNSA. Germline trimming cut 6 bases from V and 8 bases from J; bases unmatched to any gene: 12. The CDR3 has 14 amino acids. In DNA form, the CDR3 reads TGTGCCAGCAGACCTACAGGGGATGCGCGCGGCTACACCTTC. Translated: CASRPTGDARGYTF.

The chain is built from TRBV5-1 and TRBJ1-6; D gene unclear. CDR3 length: 15 amino acids. CDR1 is SGHRS and CDR2 is YFSETQ in the germline V gene. V lost 0 bases to trimming and J lost 9 bases, with 13 bases between them. CDR3 residues: CASSLGGRETSPLHF. CDR3 in DNA: TGCGCCAGCAGCTTGGGGGGTCGGGAGACTTCACCCCTCCACTTT.

V usage is TRBV5-4 and J usage is TRBJ2-2, with D possibly being TRBD1 (6 bases). Per the germline V gene, CDR1 is SGHNT and CDR2 is YYREEE (reference sequence). The CDR3 is made up of 15 amino acids. Trimming left V 3 bases short and J 4 bases short, with 13 bases between. The CDR3 region is CASSYQGLGTGELFF. DNA for the CDR3: TGTGCCAGCAGCTACCAGGGGTTGGGCACCGGGGAGCTGTTTTTT.

The rearrangement uses TRBV7-3 and TRBJ1-1, with 9 nucleotides matching TRBD1. The CDR3 extends over 16 amino acids. CDR1 and CDR2 (germline): SGHTA, FQGTGA. The J segment lost 6 bases and the V segment lost 4 bases, leaving 12 bases of the junction unmatched. CDR3 in DNA: TGTGCCAGCAGCTCGAAAACGACAGGGGGGAGAGCTGAAGCTTTCTTT. Translated, it gives CASSSKTTGGRAEAFF.

The J gene is TRBJ1-2, the V gene TRBV9, with 10 bases identical to TRBD1. Germline V gives CDR1 SGDLS, CDR2 YYNGEE. The J segment lost 5 bases and the V segment lost 4 bases, leaving 5 bases of the junction unmatched. The length of the CDR3 is 14 residues. The CDR3 loop is CASSFRDRGYGYTF. The CDR3 nucleotides are TGTGCCAGCAGCTTCCGGGACAGGGGTTATGGCTACACCTTC.

This clone was observed once. The chain uses TRBV11-2 and TRBJ2-3, with 7 nucleotides matching TRBD2. The germline CDR1 and CDR2 sequences are SGHAT and FQNNGV. The CDR3 extends over 16 amino acids. V shed 2 bases and J 0 bases; nucleotides not matched to a gene: 5. For the CDR3, the DNA is TGTGCCAGCAGCTTACTTTCGCGGGGGAGCACAGATACGCAGTATTTT. This codes for CASSLLSRGSTDTQYF.

V and J are TRBV4-2 and TRBJ2-7; 12 bases align to TRBD2. This CDR3 contains 16 residues. Trimming removed 0 bases from V and 1 base from J; junction bases left unmatched: 1. CDR1 LGHNA and CDR2 YNFKEQ come from the germline V gene. The CDR3 spells CASSQDGLAGSYEQYF. Written as DNA, the CDR3 is TGTGCCAGCAGCCAAGACGGACTAGCGGGATCCTACGAGCAGTACTTC.

This rearrangement joins TRBV6-5 to TRBJ2-1, with 13 bases identical to TRBD2. This CDR3 comprises 14 residues. With 6 bases clipped from V and 7 bases from J, the junction kept 3 bases outside the gene matches. Germline CDR1 and CDR2: MNHEY and SVGAGI. The CDR3 DNA is TGTGCCAGCAGAACGACTAGCGGGGGGAATGAGCAGTTCTTC. Its protein product is CASRTTSGGNEQFF.

The chain recombines TRBV18 with TRBJ2-3, with D perhaps matching TRBD2 (6 bases). The CDR3 is 14 residues long. Trimming removed 0 bases from V and 6 bases from J, with 10 bases in between. Germline V gene sequence: CDR1 KGHSH, CDR2 LQKENI. Here the CDR3 DNA reads TGTGCCAGCTCACCACCGGTGGAGGGTGATACGCAGTATTTT. Translation: CASSPPVEGDTQYF.

This clone was seen only once. The chain links TRBV3-1 (or the pseudogene TRBV3-2) to TRBJ2-3, with D tentatively TRBD2 (5 bases). Trimming took off 1 base at V and 0 bases at J, with 11 bases between the two ends. The CDR3 spans 16 residues. The germline gives CDR1 LGHDT, CDR2 YNNKEL (reference sequence). CDR3 sequence: CASSQGSGYSTDTQYF. The CDR3, as DNA: TGTGCCAGCAGCCAAGGGAGCGGCTATAGCACAGATACGCAGTATTTT.

The chain has TRBV4-3 and TRBJ1-1; 8 positions agree with TRBD1. The CDR3 runs to 15 residues. The V and J ends lost 1 base and 1 base, in that order; junction bases with no gene match: 2. Germline values: CDR1 LGHNA, CDR2 YSLEER. The CDR3 DNA sequence: TGCGCCAGCAGCCAAGGGGACAGGACGAACACTGAAGCTTTCTTT. Its protein product is CASSQGDRTNTEAFF.

This clone appeared a single time. The CDR3 DNA is TGCGCCAGCAGCCAAGAGGGGGCGCGTGACTATGGCTACACCTTC. Protein sequence: CASSQEGARDYGYTF. The chain recombines TRBV4-3 with TRBJ1-2, with a weak D call TRBD1 (6 bases). V dropped 0 bases and J dropped 3 bases, with 11 bases sitting between them. Germline V gene sequence: CDR1 LGHNA, CDR2 YSLEER. The CDR3 extends over 15 amino acids.

This chain uses TRBV15 with TRBJ1-5, with a weak D call TRBD1 (6 bases). The length of the CDR3 is 17 residues. Germline CDR1 is LNHNV and CDR2 is YYDKDF (reference sequence). The V end lost 0 bases, the J end lost 3 bases, and 15 bases lay between the germline ends. The chain's CDR3 is CATSRDPPGGYNQPQHF. CDR3 coding DNA: TGTGCCACCAGCAGAGATCCCCCGGGGGGCTACAATCAGCCCCAGCATTTT.

The V call is TRBV7-3, the J call TRBJ2-6; D is unclear. The length of the CDR3 is 17 residues. The germline V and J ends were trimmed by 0 bases and 0 bases, with 9 bases remaining between them. Germline CDR1 and CDR2: SGHTA and FQGTGA. CDR3 in DNA: TGTGCCAGCAGCTTAACACTGCTGAGCTCTGGGGCCAACGTCCTGACTTTC. Encoded protein: CASSLTLLSSGANVLTF.

In its sample, this clone was seen a few times. This sequence joins TRBV9 and TRBJ1-2, with D hard to call. Germline V gene lookup returns CDR1 SGDLS and CDR2 YYNGEE. This CDR3 comprises 16 residues. The V gene lost 4 bases and the J gene lost 0 bases, with 16 bases spanning the gap. CDR3 bases: TGTGCCAGCAGCCCTCCAGGTCTATTTGCTAACTATGGCTACACCTTC. This codes for CASSPPGLFANYGYTF. Complete variable domain (other parts from reference TRBV9 and TRBJ1-2): DSGVTQTPKHLITATGQRVTLRCSPRSGDLSVYWYQQSLDQGLQFLIQYYNGEERAKGNILERFSAQQFPDLHSELNLSSLELGDSALYFCASSPPGLFANYGYTFGSGTRLTVV.

This chain joins TRBV4-2 and TRBJ2-1, with D hard to call. Trimming cost V 3 bases and J 5 bases, with 20 bases left between them. Germline CDR1 reads LGHNA; CDR2 reads YNFKEQ. The CDR3 covers 17 residues. The CDR3 sequence: CASSQATIGRIDNEQFF. The CDR3 DNA sequence: TGTGCCAGCAGCCAGGCTACTATAGGAAGGATCGACAATGAGCAGTTCTTC.

As concerns this clone: The sample carries other DNA sequences with the same CDR3. V and J are TRBV19 and TRBJ1-2, with 7 bases matching TRBD1. The CDR3 totals 14 residues. V was pared by 1 base and J by 4 bases, with 3 bases of the junction left unmatched. From germline, CDR1 is LNHDA and CDR2 SQIVND (reference sequence). This CDR3 reads CASSIVGQLYGYTF. The CDR3 DNA sequence: TGTGCCAGTAGTATAGTGGGACAGCTCTATGGCTACACCTTC.